The text below deals with one T cell receptor beta chain. There is no known antigen for this receptor. There are no base qualities to consult, and no much larger clone falls within one base. The TCR beta CDR3 regions were amplified from RNA transcripts. A first-round RT-PCR of the TCR CDR3 used the HTBI primer set with the Qiagen OneStep RT-PCR kit. The libraries were constructed in a second round of multiplex PCR and then size-selected and purified. Libraries were sequenced paired-end with 100 bp reads on an Illumina HiSeq2000. As for the original processing: SOAPnuke was used to process the raw data, throwing out any read that contained adapters or uncalled bases, had a mean Phred below 15, or lacked an exact constant-primer or identifier match. COPE v1.2.5 was used to merge the high-quality paired reads, and each unique nucleotide sequence was defined as a clonotype. MiTCR v1.1 was used to align clonotypes to the IMGT TRBV, TRBD and TRBJ reference segments. The analysis was restricted to V-J combinations with a frequency above 0.0001, which together covered around 99% of the repertoires. The TCS score was defined as F50 (clonal expansion) divided by E x V (chaos), with BLOSUM62-based TCRdist calculated between CDR3 peptides within each V-J. Welch's t-statistics and random forest reduced 514 V-J features to around 14, which were used in a naive Bayes classifier (R e1071). The similarity between thyroid and blood repertoires was quantified using the Morisita-Horn index. TCRdb reprocessed the public reads (quality trimming at Q25 with fastp, clone calling with MiXCR) and kept in-frame beta chains. Entries are consolidated by CDR3 protein sequence, retaining the most common genes and DNA. These V and J calls originate from TCRdb's pipeline instead of the authors' own analysis. For this sample there are 500,000 to 800,000 distinct CDR3 sequences; 45% appear just once. The leading ten clones occupy about 7.7% of the sample.

Including cysteine and phenylalanine, the CDR3 has 14 amino acids. This entry keeps only the CDR3 DNA: 42 bases, framed from base 1. CDR1 and CDR2 were assigned from the germline V gene as SGHRS and YFSETQ. V is clipped by 5 bases and J by 5 bases, and the sequence between their germline boundaries is 13 bases long. The sample is drawn from a study of T cells in Graves' hyperthyroidism and ophthalmopathy (dated by TCRdb to the late 2010s). Background for the entire study: To identify distinguishing TCR V-J signatures, a discovery cohort of about 100 patients was used, comprising under 45 with Graves' ophthalmopathy and some 60 with stable Graves' hyperthyroidism. The roughly 91 discovery patients were randomly split 7:3 into training and test sets. According to the paper, TCR Vbeta CDR3 sequencing was carried out on more than 120 peripheral blood samples, which came from about 45 ophthalmopathy, some 73 hyperthyroidism and 17 progressor patients. After sampling, hyperthyroidism patients received methimazole starting at 30 mg daily, and ophthalmopathy patients received high-dose intravenous methylprednisolone. Prospective prediction of ophthalmopathy was tested in an independent validation cohort consisting of 18 to 20 hyperthyroidism patients and over 15 patients who later progressed to ophthalmopathy. The study also compared thyroid tissue and blood T-cell repertoires from more than five Graves' hyperthyroidism patients. What the study reported, not specific to this receptor: Sample size was not statistically predetermined, and blinding of investigators to group allocation was not performed. During validation, the model predicted progression to ophthalmopathy a median of about 5.9 months ahead of onset, with 70.59% sensitivity and less than 85% specificity. Most expanded thyroid clonotypes (frequency above 0.001) were also detected in blood, a finding suggesting that blood repertoires may reflect thyroid immune responses. In cross-validation, a model built on a 13 V-J signature told ophthalmopathy apart from stable hyperthyroidism with 85% to 90% sensitivity and approximately 81% specificity, and in testing the same model reached 80%/75%.

Patients with uncontrolled infections, other autoimmune diseases, pregnancy or lactation were excluded. Diagnoses relied on clinical symptoms, serum thyroxine and TRAb, thyroid ultrasound and orbital computed tomography. Total RNA was extracted using Trizol reagent, and RNA quality was assessed on an Agilent 2100 Bioanalyzer. Sequenced sample: peripheral blood or thyroid tissue (not recorded which). The sequence was obtained from an adult man with Graves' disease, either hyperthyroidism or ophthalmopathy (not recorded which). The chain uses TRBV5-1 and TRBJ1-4; tentative D gene TRBD1, with 6 bases matching. CDR3 reads: CASRRGQGNEKLFF. The DNA sequence is TGCGCCAGCAGACGGGGCCAGGGGAATGAAAAACTGTTTTTT.